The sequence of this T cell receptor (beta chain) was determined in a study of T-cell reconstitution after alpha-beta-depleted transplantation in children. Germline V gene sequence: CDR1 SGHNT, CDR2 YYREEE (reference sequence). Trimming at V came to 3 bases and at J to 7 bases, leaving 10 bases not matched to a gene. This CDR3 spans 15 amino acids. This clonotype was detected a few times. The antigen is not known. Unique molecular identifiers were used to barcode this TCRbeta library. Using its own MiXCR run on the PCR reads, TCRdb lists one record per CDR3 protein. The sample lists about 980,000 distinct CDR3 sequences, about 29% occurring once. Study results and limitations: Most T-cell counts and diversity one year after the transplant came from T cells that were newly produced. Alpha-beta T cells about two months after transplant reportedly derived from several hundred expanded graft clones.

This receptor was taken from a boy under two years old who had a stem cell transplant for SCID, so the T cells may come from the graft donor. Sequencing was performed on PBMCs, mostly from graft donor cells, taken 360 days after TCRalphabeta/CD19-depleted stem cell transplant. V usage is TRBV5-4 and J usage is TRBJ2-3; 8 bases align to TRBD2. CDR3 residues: CASSSTGLGKHTQYF. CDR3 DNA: TGTGCCAGCAGCTCCACGGGACTAGGGAAGCATACGCAGTATTTT.